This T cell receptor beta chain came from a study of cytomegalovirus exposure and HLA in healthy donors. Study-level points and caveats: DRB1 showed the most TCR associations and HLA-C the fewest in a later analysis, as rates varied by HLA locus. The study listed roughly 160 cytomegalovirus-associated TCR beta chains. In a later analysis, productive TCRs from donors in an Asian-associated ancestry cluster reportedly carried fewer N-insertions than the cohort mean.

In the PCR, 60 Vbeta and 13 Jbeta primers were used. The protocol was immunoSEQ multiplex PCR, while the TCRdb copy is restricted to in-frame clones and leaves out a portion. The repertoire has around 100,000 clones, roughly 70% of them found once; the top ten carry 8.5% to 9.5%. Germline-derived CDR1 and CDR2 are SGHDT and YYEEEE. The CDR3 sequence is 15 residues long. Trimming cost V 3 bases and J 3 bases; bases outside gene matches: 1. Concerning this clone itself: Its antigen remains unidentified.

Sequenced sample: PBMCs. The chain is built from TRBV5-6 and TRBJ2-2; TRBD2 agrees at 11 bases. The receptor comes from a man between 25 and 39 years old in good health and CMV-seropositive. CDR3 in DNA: TGTGCCAGCAGCTGGGGACTAGCGGACACCGGGGAGCTGTTTTTT. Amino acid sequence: CASSWGLADTGELFF.